Following are 11 T cell receptor beta chains from one sample sequenced in a study of metastatic and nonmetastatic thyroid tumors. With MiXCR, TCRdb called clones anew from the PCR reads. The table has about 39,000 clones, approximately 20% seen once. Treatment of any kind had been given to no patient before thyroid surgery. Sequenced material: blood. Receptors were obtained from a female donor with papillary thyroid cancer or a benign thyroid nodule (not recorded which). Some clones in this sample may be carry-over from other donors' samples.

The rearrangement joins TRBV20-1 to TRBJ2-7; D is uncertain. The CDR3 sequence is 14 residues long. Germline V CDR1 and CDR2: DFQATT, SNEGSKA (reference sequence). The germline V and J ends were trimmed by 1 base and 5 bases, with 15 bases remaining between them. The CDR3 reads CSARVDMVIHEQYF. CDR3 in DNA: TGCAGTGCTAGAGTCGACATGGTGATCCACGAGCAGTACTTC.

This clone was observed many times. V gene TRBV20-1 combines with J gene TRBJ2-5; 8 bases line up with TRBD2. The CDR3 loop spans 13 amino acids. Germline values: CDR1 DFQATT, CDR2 SNEGSKA (reference sequence). Germline trimming cut 0 bases from V and 12 bases from J; bases unmatched to any gene: 9. CDR3 DNA: TGCAGTGCTAGAGATCAGGCTAGCGGGTGGGAGTACTTC. Translated, it gives CSARDQASGWEYF.

With regard to this clone: At one end, the junction sequence differs from germline, possibly due to a read error. CDR3 bases: TGTGACAGCAGCTTAGAACTAGCGGGAGGAACCTACGAGCAGTACTTC. Translating it yields CDSSLELAGGTYEQYF. The rearrangement uses TRBV7-6 and TRBJ2-7, with TRBD2 matching over 12 bases. Germline V CDR1 and CDR2: SGHVS, FNYEAQ. The length of the CDR3 is 16 residues.

The table lists this clone with many counts. The rearrangement joins TRBV18 to TRBJ2-1, with D possibly TRBD2 on 6 matching bases. Germline V gene lookup returns CDR1 KGHSH and CDR2 LQKENI. V lost 2 bases to trimming and J lost 0 bases, with 14 bases between them. The CDR3 is 17 residues long. The CDR3 here is CASSPYRAGGSYNEQFF. The DNA of the CDR3 is TGTGCCAGCTCACCATATCGAGCGGGTGGCTCCTACAATGAGCAGTTCTTC. Using reference TRBV18 and TRBJ2-1 for the parts outside the CDR3, the full variable domain is NAGVMQNPRHLVRRRGQEARLRCSPMKGHSHVYWYRQLPEEGLKFMVYLQKENIIDESGMPKERFSAEFPKEGPSILRIQQVVRGDSAAYFCASSPYRAGGSYNEQFFGPGTRLTVL.

This clone was observed a handful of times. Because the CDR3 is missing its conserved closing phenylalanine or tryptophan, this is likely a read error. V is TRBV6-1 and J is TRBJ1-6; D perhaps matches TRBD1 (6 bases). The CDR3 loop spans 13 amino acids. Trimming removed 7 bases at V and 8 bases at J, with 12 bases between. The germline gives CDR1 MNHNS, CDR2 SASEGT. CDR3 bases: TGTGCCAGCATCTCCGACAGGCATTCACCCCTCCACTGT. Its protein is CASISDRHSPLHC.

This clone was found many times. V and J are TRBV10-3 and TRBJ1-1, with a weak D call TRBD1 (5 bases). CDR3 length: 13 amino acids. CDR1 and CDR2 from the germline V gene are ENHRY and SYGVKD. V was trimmed by 10 bases and J by 1 base, leaving 13 bases between them. DNA of the CDR3: TGTGCCAGCCAGACAGAAACGAACACTGAAGCTTTCTTT. Its protein product is CASQTETNTEAFF.

This clone was counted many times. An end of the junction differs from the germline gene, which may be a read error. The chain carries TRBV4-1 and TRBJ1-5; D is perhaps TRBD1 (6 bases). This CDR3 has 16 residues. Germline assignment: CDR1 MGHRA and CDR2 YSYEKL. In nucleotides, the CDR3 is TGCGCCAGCAGCCAAGTCCAACAGGACAGCAATCAGTCCCAGCATTTT. This encodes CASSQVQQDSNQSQHF.

This clone was recorded many times. J is TRBJ1-2 and V is TRBV28; D might be TRBD1 (5 bases). The V and J ends lost 5 bases and 3 bases respectively, with 7 bases between them. Germline-derived CDR1 and CDR2 are MDHEN and SYDVKM. The CDR3 has 12 amino acids. The chain's CDR3 is CASSDSYYGYTF. CDR3 DNA sequence: TGTGCCAGCAGTGACAGCTACTATGGCTACACCTTC.

This clone was seen a few times. The rearrangement links TRBV27 to TRBJ2-7, with 7 positions matching TRBD1. In germline, CDR1 is MNHEY, CDR2 SMNVEV (reference sequence). The CDR3 loop spans 16 amino acids. V dropped 6 bases and J dropped 2; count of bases not matched to a gene: 13. In nucleotides, the CDR3 is TGTGCCAGCAGCCACAATCCCGGACAGGAAACCTACGAGCAGTACTTC. Protein: CASSHNPGQETYEQYF.

This clone was seen ten or more times. The chain employs TRBV12-3 or TRBV12-4 and TRBJ2-7; the D is unclear. The CDR3 consists of 15 residues. Trimming stripped 1 base from V and 0 bases from J, with 10 bases between. The CDR3 sequence: CASSLGQATSYEQYF. The DNA for the CDR3 is TGTGCCAGCAGTTTAGGCCAGGCTACCTCCTACGAGCAGTACTTC.

The chain combines TRBV6-2 or TRBV6-3 with TRBJ2-6; D gene ambiguous. Germline V gives CDR1 MNHEY, CDR2 SVGEGT. V dropped 0 bases and J dropped 4 bases, with 16 bases sitting between them. This CDR3 has 18 amino acids. CDR3 amino acids: CASSYSRAGRSGANVLTF. The CDR3, as DNA: TGTGCCAGCAGTTACTCTCGTGCCGGACGATCCGGGGCCAACGTCCTGACTTTC.